This T cell receptor beta chain came from a study of blood T cell repertoires in COVID-19. Study-wide context: Sample material is recorded as cDNA or gDNA derived from T cells, B-cell-depleted T cells, or PBMCs.

Methods used by the authors: Researchers report that nucleated cell counts were estimated from reference gene primer amplification. The repertoire was sequenced with immunoSEQ multiplex PCR; TCRdb's copy has only in-frame clones and lacks some. The V and J calls and clone size were taken over from that table, and D and trimming were inferred from the DNA. This sample has about 320,000 clones, with nearly 90% found just once. Enrolled through a virtual design, the participants were between roughly 18 and 90 years of age and came from fewer than 30 US areas. Clinical histories supplied by participants themselves formed the basis of cohort assignment. With V trimmed by 6 bases and J by 4 bases, 7 bases remained unmatched. In germline, CDR1 is SNHLY, CDR2 FYNNEI. There are 15 residues in the CDR3.

V and J are TRBV2 and TRBJ1-3, with 9 nucleotides matching TRBD1. Sequencing input: PBMCs or T cells enriched from blood (not recorded which). The TCR originated in a woman in her thirties who had recovered from COVID-19. This CDR3 is CASSRGQGSGNTIYF. In nucleotides, the CDR3 is TGTGCCAGCAGCCGGGGACAGGGTAGCGGAAACACCATATATTTT.